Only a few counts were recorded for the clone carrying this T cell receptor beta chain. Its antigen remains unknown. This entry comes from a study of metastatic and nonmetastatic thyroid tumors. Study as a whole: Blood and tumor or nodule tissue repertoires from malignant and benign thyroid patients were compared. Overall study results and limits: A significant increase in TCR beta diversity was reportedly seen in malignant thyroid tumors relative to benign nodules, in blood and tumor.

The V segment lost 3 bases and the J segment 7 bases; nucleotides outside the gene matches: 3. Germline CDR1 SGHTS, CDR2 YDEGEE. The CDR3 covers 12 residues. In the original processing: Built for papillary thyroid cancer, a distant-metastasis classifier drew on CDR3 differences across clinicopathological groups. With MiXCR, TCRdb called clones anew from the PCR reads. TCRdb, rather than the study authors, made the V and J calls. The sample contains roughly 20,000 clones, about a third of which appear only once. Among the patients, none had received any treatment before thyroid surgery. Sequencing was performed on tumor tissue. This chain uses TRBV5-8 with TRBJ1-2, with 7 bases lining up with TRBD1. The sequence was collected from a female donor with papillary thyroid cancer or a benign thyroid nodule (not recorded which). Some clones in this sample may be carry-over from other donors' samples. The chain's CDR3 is CASSWTGRGYTF. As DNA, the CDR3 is TGTGCCAGCAGCTGGACAGGCCGTGGCTACACCTTC.